Listed here are 32 T cell receptor beta chains from one sample, sequenced in a study of blood T cell repertoires in COVID-19. The protocol was immunoSEQ multiplex PCR, while the TCRdb copy is restricted to in-frame clones and leaves out a portion. The sample includes around 60,000 clones, around 77% seen only once; the top ten take more than 4%. The sequencing sample was made of peripheral blood. These TCRs come from a woman in her seventies with COVID-19, enrolled during active disease.

This clone showed up just a few times. The rearrangement uses TRBV27 and TRBJ1-1; tentative D call: TRBD1 (5 bases). The germline V gene has CDR1 MNHEY and CDR2 SMNVEV (reference sequence). The CDR3 totals 15 residues. Deletions cut 5 bases from V and 4 bases from J, with 17 bases between. The CDR3 sequence is CASSVRDSRPTEAFF. CDR3 DNA sequence: TGTGCCAGCAGTGTCCGGGACTCCAGACCCACTGAAGCTTTCTTT.

This sequence joins TRBV7-9 and TRBJ2-2; 14 bases align to TRBD2. V shed 5 bases and J 6 bases; nucleotides not matched to a gene: 11. CDR1 SEHNR and CDR2 FQNEAQ come from the germline V gene (reference sequence). The CDR3 extends over 18 amino acids. CDR3 region: CASSPPRLAGGVAGELFF. The CDR3 region has the DNA TGTGCCAGCAGCCCCCCCCGACTAGCGGGGGGGGTGGCCGGGGAGCTGTTTTTT.

V gene TRBV11-3 combines with J gene TRBJ2-5, with D possibly TRBD2 on 6 matching bases. Germline V gene data show CDR1 as SGHNT and CDR2 as YENEEA. This CDR3 contains 13 residues. V dropped 2 bases and J dropped 7 bases, with 11 bases sitting between them. CDR3 amino acids: CASSLNNGRTQYF. CDR3 bases: TGTGCCAGCAGCTTAAACAACGGGAGGACCCAGTACTTC.

This clone appeared once. The chain joins TRBV3-1 (or the pseudogene TRBV3-2) to TRBJ2-3, with TRBD2 identical over 7 bases. V gave up 5 bases and J gave up 8 bases; unmatched junction bases: 4. Germline V gene sequence: CDR1 LGHDT, CDR2 YNNKEL (reference sequence). The CDR3 has 12 amino acids. The CDR3 nucleotides are TGTGCCAGCAGCTCGGCGGGAGCTACGCAGTATTTT. This codes for CASSSAGATQYF.

The chain employs TRBV6-1 and TRBJ1-2, with unresolved D. The CDR3 runs to 17 residues. Trimming took off 2 bases at V and 5 bases at J, with 21 bases between the two ends. Germline CDR1 and CDR2: MNHNS and SASEGT. CDR3 nucleotides: TGTGCCAGCAGTGAATCCCCAGTGAGAGGAGTTCCGTATGGCTACACCTTC. Translating gives CASSESPVRGVPYGYTF.

This clone showed up just once. J is TRBJ2-1 and V is TRBV7-3; 10 positions match TRBD2. The trim removed 2 bases at V and 9 bases at J, leaving 7 bases unmatched. CDR3 length: 15 residues. Germline CDR1 reads SGHTA; CDR2 reads FQGTGA. The CDR3 DNA is TGTGCCAGCAGCTTATCAGCGGGAGGGCCTGGTGAGCAGTTCTTC. It yields the protein CASSLSAGGPGEQFF. Together with reference TRBV7-3 and TRBJ2-1, the CDR3 gives the full variable domain: GAGVSQTPSNKVTEKGKYVELRCDPISGHTALYWYRQSLGQGPEFLIYFQGTGAADDSGLPNDRFFAVRPEGSVSTLKIQRTERGDSAVYLCASSLSAGGPGEQFFGPGTRLTVL.

The chain employs TRBV7-2 and TRBJ2-1, with a possible D match to TRBD2 (5 bases). V lost 3 bases to trimming and J lost 7 bases, with 16 bases between them. CDR3 length: 15 residues. Germline CDR1 and CDR2: SGHTA and FQGNSA. The CDR3 here is CASSFPSGEVNEQFF. The CDR3, as DNA: TGTGCCAGCAGCTTTCCCTCCGGGGAAGTAAATGAGCAGTTCTTC.

This clone showed up just a few times. The chain links TRBV3-1 (or the pseudogene TRBV3-2) to TRBJ1-2; TRBD1 aligns across 7 bases. CDR1 is LGHDT and CDR2 is YNNKEL in the germline V gene (reference sequence). Trimming removed 2 bases from V and 4 bases from J; junction bases left unmatched: 4. The length of the CDR3 is 14 residues. CDR3 protein: CASSQTRDSYGYTF. DNA of the CDR3: TGTGCCAGCAGCCAAACTCGGGACAGCTATGGCTACACCTTC.

V gene TRBV27 combines with J gene TRBJ2-2; maybe TRBD2 (6 bases). Germline lookup yields CDR1 MNHEY and CDR2 SMNVEV (reference sequence). V lost 4 bases, J lost 3 bases, and 9 bases lay in between. The CDR3 has 14 residues. The CDR3 spells CASSWREHTGELFF. The CDR3 nucleotides are TGTGCCAGCAGTTGGAGGGAACACACCGGGGAGCTGTTTTTT.

The chain employs TRBV18 and TRBJ1-1; 12 nucleotides match TRBD1. The CDR3 length is 16 residues. The V gene's germline CDR1 is KGHSH and CDR2 LQKENI. Trimming at V came to 3 bases and at J to 5 bases, leaving 7 bases not matched to a gene. CDR3 in amino acids: CASSPLPGQGATEAFF. The CDR3 DNA reads TGTGCCAGCTCACCCCTCCCGGGACAGGGGGCTACTGAAGCTTTCTTT. The entire variable domain, with the rest obtained from reference TRBV18 and TRBJ1-1, is as follows: NAGVMQNPRHLVRRRGQEARLRCSPMKGHSHVYWYRQLPEEGLKFMVYLQKENIIDESGMPKERFSAEFPKEGPSILRIQQVVRGDSAAYFCASSPLPGQGATEAFFGQGTRLTVV.

V is TRBV7-3 and J is TRBJ1-1; D might be TRBD1 (5 bases). Trimming cost V 7 bases and J 7 bases, with 16 bases left between them. CDR3 length: 13 residues. Germline values: CDR1 SGHTA, CDR2 FQGTGA. CDR3 in amino acids: CASNVTATSEAFF. The CDR3 nucleotides read TGTGCCAGCAACGTGACAGCAACGAGTGAAGCTTTCTTT.

V usage is TRBV29-1 and J usage is TRBJ1-1, with D tentatively TRBD1 (5 bases). V was shortened by 3 bases and J by 3 bases, with 17 bases between the two germline ends. Per the germline V gene, CDR1 is SQVTM and CDR2 is ANQGSEA. The CDR3 is made up of 15 amino acids. CDR3 sequence reads: CSVEGTGGSHTEAFF. In DNA, the CDR3 is TGCAGCGTTGAGGGGACGGGGGGGTCGCACACTGAAGCTTTCTTT.

The CDR3 DNA sequence: TGTGCCAGCAGCCCAGGACAGGGCACTGAAGCTTTCTTT. Translation: CASSPGQGTEAFF. This chain links TRBV5-6 with TRBJ1-1, with 8 bases fitting TRBD1. Germline V lookup: CDR1 SGHDT, CDR2 YYEEEE. The CDR3 runs 13 residues. Trimming cost V 4 bases and J 4 bases; bases outside gene matches: 3.

This sequence joins TRBV29-1 and TRBJ2-1; 12 bases are a match to TRBD2. V trimming: 2 bases; J trimming: 0 bases; junction bases outside the gene matches: 5. This CDR3 has 17 residues. From germline, CDR1 is SQVTM and CDR2 ANQGSEA. This chain's CDR3 is CSVERTGLAGSYNEQFF. The CDR3 region has the DNA TGCAGCGTTGAACGGACGGGACTAGCGGGCTCCTACAATGAGCAGTTCTTC.

The CDR3 sequence: CATSRDTGPNEQYF. CDR3 nucleotide sequence: TGTGCCACCAGCAGAGACACAGGACCCAACGAGCAGTACTTC. The genes are TRBV15 and TRBJ2-7, with D maybe TRBD1 (5 bases). Trimming removed 0 bases at V and 5 bases at J, with 11 bases between. Germline values: CDR1 LNHNV, CDR2 YYDKDF (reference sequence). The CDR3 runs 14 residues.

This clone came up once. This chain links TRBV3-1 (or the pseudogene TRBV3-2) with TRBJ1-3, with a possible D match to TRBD1 (5 bases). This CDR3 region has 15 residues. V was pared by 1 base and J by 2 bases, with 9 bases between. Germline loops: CDR1 LGHDT, CDR2 YNNKEL (reference sequence). The CDR3 nucleotides are TGTGCCAGCAGCCAAGCCGGAGGGGCTGGAAACACCATATATTTT. It encodes CASSQAGGAGNTIYF.

This clone turned up a few times. In DNA form, the CDR3 reads TGTGCCAGCAGTACAGATGCGCTAGCGACTTACGAGCAGTACGTC. This gives the protein CASSTDALATYEQYV. V and J are TRBV6-2 or TRBV6-3 and TRBJ2-7; the D gene is possibly TRBD2 (6 bases). This CDR3 is 15 amino acids long. V dropped 5 bases and J dropped 4 bases, with 18 bases sitting between them. The germline V gene encodes CDR1 MNHEY and CDR2 SVGEGT.

The rearrangement links TRBV9 to TRBJ2-5, with 7 bases fitting TRBD2. Trimming took 3 bases from V and 4 from J; bases not matched to a gene: 9. The germline gives CDR1 SGDLS, CDR2 YYNGEE. This CDR3 has 15 residues. This CDR3 reads CASSAWGGMRETQYF. Here the CDR3 DNA reads TGTGCCAGCAGCGCGTGGGGGGGTATGAGAGAGACCCAGTACTTC.

The gene calls are TRBV19 and TRBJ2-2, with D possibly being TRBD2 (6 bases). The CDR3 has 16 amino acids. Germline V CDR1 and CDR2: LNHDA, SQIVND (reference sequence). The V end lost 6 bases, the J end lost 5 bases, and 19 bases lay between the germline ends. CDR3: CASRPGDAGKTGELFF. For the CDR3, the DNA is TGTGCCAGTAGACCGGGGGACGCAGGAAAAACCGGGGAGCTGTTTTTT.

This clone was recorded a few times. The V call is TRBV28, the J call TRBJ1-5, with D hard to call. CDR1 is MDHEN and CDR2 is SYDVKM in the germline V gene. Trimming took 1 base from V and 5 from J, leaving 9 bases between them. This CDR3 is 14 amino acids long. The CDR3 region is CASSLYSPDQPQHF. The CDR3 coding sequence is TGTGCCAGCAGTTTATACAGCCCAGATCAGCCCCAGCATTTT.

This clone occurred many times. The chain combines TRBV27 with TRBJ2-5; D may be TRBD1 (6 bases). CDR3 size: 13 residues. V was trimmed by 8 bases and J by 0 bases, leaving 10 bases between them. Germline CDR1 and CDR2: MNHEY and SMNVEV (reference sequence). The CDR3 reads CASGGQNQETQYF. For the CDR3, the DNA is TGTGCCAGCGGCGGACAGAACCAAGAGACCCAGTACTTC.

This clone has just a few counts. In DNA form, the CDR3 reads TGTGCCAGCAGTGCCGCAGGGTGGGAGACCCAGTACTTC. Its translation is CASSAAGWETQYF. The rearrangement joins TRBV2 to TRBJ2-5, with a weak D call TRBD1 (5 bases). The CDR3 is 13 amino acids. Per germline, CDR1 SNHLY and CDR2 FYNNEI. V was cut by 4 bases and J by 5 bases, with 11 bases left in between.

The chain has TRBV29-1 and TRBJ2-4, with no clear D. The V end was cut by 0 bases, the J end by 6 bases, with 3 bases between. CDR1 and CDR2 (germline): SQVTM, ANQGSEA. The CDR3 loop spans 11 amino acids. CDR3 DNA: TGCAGCGTTGAAGATAGAAACATTCAGTACTTC. As protein: CSVEDRNIQYF.

The V call is TRBV7-3, the J call TRBJ2-2; 8 bases line up with TRBD2. Trimming took 3 bases from V and 4 from J; bases not matched to a gene: 4. The length of the CDR3 is 15 residues. CDR1 SGHTA and CDR2 FQGTGA come from the germline V gene. Here the CDR3 reads CASSFGTSSTGELFF. Written as DNA, the CDR3 is TGTGCCAGCAGCTTCGGGACTAGTAGCACCGGGGAGCTGTTTTTT.

The CDR3 protein is CSGGGQNEQFF. DNA for the CDR3: TGCAGCGGAGGCGGCCAGAATGAGCAGTTCTTC. The chain carries TRBV29-1 and TRBJ2-1; D is ambiguous. The V end was cut by 7 bases, the J end by 7 bases, with 11 bases between. In germline, CDR1 is SQVTM, CDR2 ANQGSEA. This CDR3 is built from 11 residues.

The J gene is TRBJ2-3, the V gene TRBV6-2 or TRBV6-3; 8 bases are a match to TRBD2. The CDR3 sequence is 14 residues long. The V gene's germline CDR1 is MNHEY and CDR2 SVGEGT. J was trimmed by 3 bases and V by 5 bases; bases with no gene match: 4. This CDR3 reads CASSTGTSTDTQYF. CDR3 nucleotides: TGTGCCAGCAGTACCGGGACTAGTACAGATACGCAGTATTTT.

The chain combines TRBV7-3 with TRBJ1-1; 9 positions match TRBD1. This CDR3 is 18 amino acids long. Trimming at V came to 5 bases and at J to 1 base, leaving 14 bases not matched to a gene. Germline CDR1 and CDR2: SGHTA and FQGTGA. CDR3 nucleotide sequence: TGTGCCAGCAGCCCCCACCTGTGGGACAGGGTCCGGAACACTGAAGCTTTCTTT. Protein product: CASSPHLWDRVRNTEAFF.

This chain uses TRBV3-1 (or the pseudogene TRBV3-2) with TRBJ1-2; D may be TRBD1 (6 bases). Germline CDR1 is LGHDT and CDR2 is YNNKEL (reference sequence). This CDR3 comprises 12 residues. V lost 5 bases and J lost 5, with 9 bases in between. CDR3 DNA sequence: TGTGCCAGCAGCGAACAGGGTTATGGCTACACCTTC. Translation gives CASSEQGYGYTF.

This clone was counted a single time. The J gene is TRBJ2-3, the V gene TRBV4-2; 12 bases line up with TRBD2. The CDR3 runs to 16 residues. Germline CDR1 LGHNA, CDR2 YNFKEQ. V was clipped by 1 base and J by 6 bases; unmatched bases: 5. CDR3 sequence (DNA): TGTGCCAGCAGCCAAGCACTAGCGGGGGGTGGGGATACGCAGTATTTT. Residues: CASSQALAGGGDTQYF.

The chain recombines TRBV5-8 with TRBJ2-7; 7 bases agree with TRBD1. This CDR3 is built from 14 residues. Germline V CDR1 and CDR2: SGHTS, YDEGEE. V shed 0 bases and J 3 bases; nucleotides not matched to a gene: 3. CDR3 coding DNA: TGTGCCAGCAGCTTGGTGACAGGGCTCTACGAGCAGTACGTC. Translated: CASSLVTGLYEQYV.

This rearrangement joins TRBV6-4 to TRBJ1-2; 8 nucleotides line up with TRBD1. The CDR3 length is 14 residues. With 4 bases clipped from V and 4 bases from J, the junction kept 5 bases outside the gene matches. From germline, CDR1 is MRHNA and CDR2 SNTAGT. CDR3 in DNA: TGTGCCAGCAGTGCGACAGGGGACTCCTATGGCTACACCTTC. Protein: CASSATGDSYGYTF.

The rearrangement joins TRBV4-2 to TRBJ2-1, with 8 bases identical to TRBD2. V lost 2 bases, J lost 0 bases, and 12 bases stayed unmatched. The CDR3 consists of 19 residues. From germline, CDR1 is LGHNA and CDR2 YNFKEQ. DNA of the CDR3: TGTGCCAGCAGCCAATTGGGGGCGGGGGGATTTGACTCCTACAATGAGCAGTTCTTC. This translates into CASSQLGAGGFDSYNEQFF.